Below are 10 T cell receptor beta chains sequenced from a single sample in a study of CD8+ T cells in alopecia areata. Investigators isolated RNA and reverse transcribed it into cDNA to act as the sequencing template. Sequenced by immunoSEQ multiplex PCR; TCRdb stores in-frame clones only, minus some. The sample was found to contain over 100,000 clones, and every one recurs. The material sequenced was lesional skin. The receptors originated from a C3H/HeJ mouse with alopecia areata. The strain's MHC haplotype is H2-k.

This clone occurred a few times. Genes here carry mouse names. The CDR3 end lies 4 residues beyond the end of the read and is filled in from the germline J gene. The chain carries TRBV13-1 and TRBJ2-1; D remains unclear. Trimming took off 0 bases at V and 6 bases at J, with 10 bases between the two ends. Looked up from germline, CDR1 is NSHNY and CDR2 is SYGAGN. There are 14 residues in the CDR3. The CDR3 region is CASSDAQWFAEQFF. The CDR3 bases that were read are TGTGCCAGCAGTGATGCACAGTGGTTTGCT.

This clone appeared many times. Genes and germline come from the mouse. The observed sequence ends 4 residues before the CDR3 terminus, with the missing tail filled in from the germline J gene. The chain recombines TRBV13-3 with TRBJ2-1; TRBD1 agrees at 9 bases. In germline, CDR1 is NNHDY, CDR2 SYVADS. The CDR3 is 16 amino acids. The CDR3 spells CASSDAGTGTGAEQFF. The covered CDR3 bases are TGTGCCAGCAGTGATGCGGGGACAGGGACAGGAGCT.

This clone was counted only a few times. Gene names and germline match the mouse. The read stops 4 residues short of the end of the CDR3; the missing end is completed from the germline J gene. The chain carries TRBV1 and TRBJ2-2, with 8 bases aligning to TRBD1. Germline V gene lookup returns CDR1 NSQYPW and CDR2 LRSPGD (reference sequence). Trimming at V came to 4 bases and at J to 0 bases, leaving 4 bases not matched to a gene. This CDR3 comprises 16 residues. The covered CDR3 bases are TGCACCTGCAGTGTTCGGGACAGGCCAAACACCGGG. Its protein product is CTCSVRDRPNTG. The entire CDR3 protein reads CTCSVRDRPNTGQLYF.

This clone was observed a few times. Genes and germline are mouse. The DNA ends 4 residues before the CDR3 does, and the rest of the CDR3 is filled in from the germline J gene. The V and J genes are TRBV13-2 and TRBJ2-5, with D maybe TRBD1 (6 bases). The CDR3 totals 14 residues. From germline, CDR1 is NNHNN and CDR2 SYGAGS (reference sequence). The chain's CDR3 is CASGDAGTKDTQYF. The DNA read from the CDR3 is TGTGCCAGCGGTGATGCCGGGACAAAAGAC.

Only a few counts were recorded for this clone. The protein recorded in TCRdb does not match the translated DNA at residue 13; the protein presented here comes from translating the DNA. Any gene name here is a mouse gene name. The CDR3 end lies 3 residues beyond the end of the read and is filled in from the germline J gene. The chain employs TRBV1 and TRBJ1-6; TRBD1 matches at 8 bases. TRBJ1-6 is designated an ORF whose function remains uncertain. The CDR3 sequence is 16 residues long. V lost 4 bases and J lost 2; bases outside the gene matches: 4. Germline V CDR1 and CDR2: NSQYPW, LRSPGD (reference sequence). The chain's CDR3 is CTCSGSGGAYNSPLYF. CDR3 bases read: TGCACCTGCAGTGGGTCAGGGGGCGCCTATAATTCGCCC.

As regards this clone: Germline and genes here are mouse. The CDR3 is cut off 4 residues early in the read; its end comes from the germline J gene. The rearrangement uses TRBV16 and TRBJ2-5; 11 nucleotides align to TRBD2. Germline V gene data show CDR1 as SGHSA and CDR2 as FRNQAP. The CDR3 has 16 residues. Trimming took 3 bases from V and 0 from J; bases not matched to a gene: 2. The CDR3: CASSFGTGGNQDTQYF. CDR3 DNA (partial): TGTGCAAGCAGCTTTGGGACTGGGGGTAACCAAGAC.

Worth noting for this clone: Mouse gene names and germline throughout. The CDR3 is cut off 4 residues early in the read; its end comes from the germline J gene. V gene TRBV1 combines with J gene TRBJ1-2; D gene unclear. The CDR3 spans 14 residues. Germline V CDR1 and CDR2: NSQYPW, LRSPGD (reference sequence). Trimming cost V 3 bases and J 0 bases, with 8 bases left between them. CDR3 amino acids: CTCSADTTNSDYTF. CDR3 DNA (partial): TGCACCTGCAGTGCTGACACCACAAACTCC.

In the case of this clone: Here the gene names and germline are mouse. From the germline J gene comes the end of the CDR3, since the read stops 4 residues before it. J is TRBJ2-3 and V is TRBV13-3; possibly TRBD1 for D (5 bases). The CDR3 runs to 16 residues. Germline CDR1 reads NNHDY; CDR2 reads SYVADS. The ends were cut back, 0 bases at V and 0 bases at J, with 11 bases in the middle. Incomplete CDR3 DNA: TGTGCCAGCAGTGATGCCGACAGCGCTAGTGCAGAA. It codes for CASSDADSASAE. The CDR3 reads in full as CASSDADSASAETLYF.

This clone was counted at least ten times. The database protein in TCRdb disagrees with the DNA translation at residue 13; the sequence shown here was translated from the DNA. The gene names here belong to mouse. Incomplete CDR3 DNA: TGTGCCAGCAGTGATGCAGGGGACAGGGCGAGATCGCCC. This translates into CASSDAGDRARSP. The complete CDR3 reads CASSDAGDRARSPLYF. This chain connects TRBV13-3 to TRBJ1-6, with TRBD1 matching 9 bases. The DNA ends 3 residues before the CDR3 does, and the rest of the CDR3 is filled in from the germline J gene. TRBJ1-6 carries the ORF label, with uncertain function. CDR3 length: 16 amino acids. Germline V CDR1 and CDR2: NNHDY, SYVADS. V lost 0 bases and J lost 10; bases outside the gene matches: 8.

A note on this clone: TCRdb lists a protein that is different at residue 11 from the translated DNA; the protein given here uses the DNA translation. Here the gene names and germline are mouse. The CDR3 end falls 3 residues outside the read, so it is completed with the germline J gene. The rearrangement uses TRBV19 and TRBJ1-6, with a possible D match to TRBD1 (6 bases). TRBJ1-6 is designated an ORF whose function remains uncertain. Germline assignment: CDR1 FNHDT and CDR2 SITEND (reference sequence). Between the trimmed V and J ends, which lost 4 bases and 5 bases, there was a span of 10 bases. The length of the CDR3 is 14 residues. The part of the CDR3 DNA that was read is TGTGCCAGCAGTTACGACAGGAATAATTCGCCC. Its translation is CASSYDRNNSP. The whole CDR3 protein is CASSYDRNNSPLYF.